These 24 T cell receptor beta chains share one sample of origin, sequenced in a study of response to subunit inactivated influenza vaccine. TCRdb re-called the RT-PCR reads with MiXCR, one entry per CDR3 protein. The sample has 450,000 to 500,000 distinct CDR3 sequences, 10% to 11% seen once. Sequences were derived from PBMCs from blood, sampled 40 to 50 days after vaccination. The receptors were sampled from a man between 50 and 59 years old who received an inactivated influenza vaccine.

This rearrangement joins TRBV14 to TRBJ2-2; 10 bases are a match to TRBD2. The CDR3 spans 18 residues. V dropped 4 bases and J dropped 5; count of bases not matched to a gene: 13. Germline V CDR1 and CDR2: SGHDN, FVKESK. CDR3 region: CASSPTRGSGRRTGELFF. The CDR3 region has the DNA TGTGCCAGCAGCCCCACGAGGGGTAGCGGGAGGAGAACCGGGGAGCTGTTTTTT.

The sample holds many counts of this clonotype. J is TRBJ1-4 and V is TRBV12-3 or TRBV12-4, with D possibly being TRBD1 (5 bases). The CDR3 runs 14 residues. Trimming shortened V by 3 bases and J by 8 bases, and 13 bases separated the two germline ends. The CDR3: CASSFRQGGEKLFF. The CDR3 region has the DNA TGTGCCAGCAGTTTTAGGCAGGGAGGGGAAAAACTGTTTTTT.

This clonotype was seen ten or more times. V usage is TRBV20-1 and J usage is TRBJ2-1; 7 bases align to TRBD2. The germline V gene encodes CDR1 DFQATT and CDR2 SNEGSKA (reference sequence). The V segment lost 6 bases and the J segment 6 bases; nucleotides outside the gene matches: 8. This CDR3 is built from 13 residues. The CDR3 reads CSASRLAGNEQFF. The CDR3, as DNA: TGCAGTGCCAGCAGACTAGCAGGCAATGAGCAGTTCTTC.

This clonotype appeared a few times. This sequence joins TRBV10-3 and TRBJ1-5; D uncertain. There are 16 residues in the CDR3. V shed 2 bases and J shed 0 bases, with 11 bases lying between them. CDR1 and CDR2 from the germline V gene are ENHRY and SYGVKD. CDR3: CAISEADFYSNQPQHF. Written as DNA, the CDR3 is TGTGCCATCAGTGAGGCGGACTTTTATAGCAATCAGCCCCAGCATTTT.

This clonotype was counted many times. The V gene is TRBV28, the J gene TRBJ2-7, with D unresolved. V lost 6 bases and J lost 5, with 11 bases in between. Germline V gives CDR1 MDHEN, CDR2 SYDVKM. The CDR3 has 12 amino acids. The CDR3 sequence is CASRWIGHEQYF. In DNA form, the CDR3 reads TGTGCCAGCAGGTGGATAGGCCACGAGCAGTACTTC.

The J gene is TRBJ2-3, the V gene TRBV20-1, with 8 bases aligning to TRBD1. J was trimmed by 5 bases and V by 6 bases; bases with no gene match: 10. This CDR3 comprises 14 residues. Per germline, CDR1 DFQATT and CDR2 SNEGSKA (reference sequence). CDR3 in amino acids: CSANDRGAGDTQYF. The CDR3 nucleotides are TGCAGTGCAAATGACAGGGGTGCTGGAGATACGCAGTATTTT.

The table lists this clonotype with a few counts. The V gene is TRBV10-2, the J gene TRBJ2-1, with TRBD1 as a possible D gene (6 bases). Trimming shortened V by 6 bases and J by 5 bases, and 11 bases separated the two germline ends. This CDR3 comprises 13 residues. Germline loops: CDR1 WSHSY, CDR2 SAAADI. CDR3 DNA sequence: TGCGCCAGCAGCCGCCCAGGGGACAATGAGCAGTTCTTC. It yields the protein CASSRPGDNEQFF.

This clonotype was observed a handful of times. This sequence joins TRBV6-2 or TRBV6-3 and TRBJ2-7, with D possibly TRBD1 on 5 matching bases. The germline CDR1 and CDR2 sequences are MNHEY and SVGEGT. Trimming pared 5 bases from V and 2 bases from J, leaving 13 bases between. The CDR3 length is 14 residues. The CDR3 sequence is CASSPYSGTYEQYF. DNA for the CDR3: TGTGCCAGCAGTCCTTACTCAGGGACCTACGAGCAGTACTTC.

This clonotype has more than one count but fewer than ten. The V and J genes are TRBV15 and TRBJ2-5; 9 bases are shared with TRBD2. The CDR3 has 16 residues. CDR1 LNHNV and CDR2 YYDKDF come from the germline V gene (reference sequence). With 3 bases clipped from V and 5 bases from J, the junction kept 10 bases outside the gene matches. The CDR3 region is CATSRDRGLARETQYF. CDR3 nucleotide sequence: TGTGCCACCAGCAGGGACCGGGGACTAGCTAGGGAGACCCAGTACTTC.

In this sample, this clonotype turned up many times. The chain carries TRBV5-1 and TRBJ2-1; D gene ambiguous. Looked up from germline, CDR1 is SGHRS and CDR2 is YFSETQ. The CDR3 is 14 residues long. V lost 3 bases to trimming and J lost 2 bases, with 9 bases between them. CDR3 sequence: CASSYRAPYNEQFF. CDR3 nucleotide sequence: TGCGCCAGCAGCTACCGGGCTCCCTACAATGAGCAGTTCTTC.

This clonotype was seen only a few times. V is TRBV6-2 or TRBV6-3 and J is TRBJ2-7; tentatively, D is TRBD2 (6 bases). CDR1 and CDR2 (germline): MNHEY, SVGEGT. Trimming stripped 7 bases from V and 5 bases from J, with 27 bases between. The CDR3 consists of 17 residues. CDR3 sequence (DNA): TGTGCCAGCACCTTAGAATGGATGCGGGGTTACAAGGACGAGCAGTACTTC. Translating gives CASTLEWMRGYKDEQYF.

This clonotype has only one observation. The V gene is TRBV11-3, the J gene TRBJ2-1; D remains ambiguous. V was shortened by 1 base and J by 0 bases, with 13 bases between the two germline ends. The CDR3 has 17 amino acids. Germline-derived CDR1 and CDR2 are SGHNT and YENEEA. The CDR3 is CASSLGASPSSYNEQFF. DNA for the CDR3: TGTGCCAGCAGCTTAGGCGCCAGCCCGAGCTCCTACAATGAGCAGTTCTTC. Drawing the rest from reference TRBV11-3 and TRBJ2-1, the complete variable domain is EAGVVQSPRYKIIEKKQPVAFWCNPISGHNTLYWYLQNLGQGPELLIRYENEEAVDDSQLPKDRFSAERLKGVDSTLKIQPAELGDSAVYLCASSLGASPSSYNEQFFGPGTRLTVL.

This clonotype was seen ten or more times. This rearrangement joins TRBV12-3 or TRBV12-4 to TRBJ2-7; 13 nucleotides agree with TRBD2. V dropped 5 bases and J dropped 5; count of bases not matched to a gene: 6. The CDR3 length is 15 residues. Here the CDR3 reads CASSIRTSGSHEQYF. Here the CDR3 DNA reads TGTGCCAGCAGTATTAGGACTAGCGGGAGCCACGAGCAGTACTTC.

This clonotype was counted ten times or more. The rearrangement joins TRBV5-1 to TRBJ2-5; 7 bases are shared with TRBD2. The CDR3 is made up of 14 amino acids. The ends lost 4 bases at V and 5 bases at J; junction bases unmatched: 8. From germline, CDR1 is SGHRS and CDR2 YFSETQ. The CDR3 sequence is CASSILTSQETQYF. The CDR3 bases are TGCGCCAGCAGCATTCTGACTAGCCAGGAGACCCAGTACTTC. Based on the CDR3 plus reference TRBV5-1 and TRBJ2-5, the full variable domain is KAGVTQTPRYLIKTRGQQVTLSCSPISGHRSVSWYQQTPGQGLQFLFEYFSETQRNKGNFPGRFSGRQFSNSRSEMNVSTLELGDSALYLCASSILTSQETQYFGPGTRLLVL.

The gene calls are TRBV12-3 or TRBV12-4 and TRBJ1-1; D is unclear. V lost 3 bases to trimming and J lost 6 bases, with 11 bases between them. CDR3 length: 13 residues. The CDR3 loop reads CASSFKRGAEAFF. The CDR3 DNA sequence: TGTGCCAGCAGTTTTAAACGAGGAGCTGAAGCTTTCTTT.

This clonotype was detected many times. This rearrangement joins TRBV10-3 to TRBJ2-7, with D perhaps given as TRBD1 or TRBD2 (5 bases each). This CDR3 is built from 12 residues. V dropped 4 bases and J dropped 4 bases, with 8 bases sitting between them. The germline V gene has CDR1 ENHRY and CDR2 SYGVKD. CDR3 in DNA: TGTGCCATCAGTGGTGGGGGTTACGAGCAGTACTTC. Translating it yields CAISGGGYEQYF.

In this sample, this clonotype turned up many times. The CDR3 is CASSPRLDTGELFF. In nucleotides, the CDR3 is TGTGCCAGCAGCCCTAGACTAGACACCGGGGAGCTGTTTTTT. V is TRBV7-2 and J is TRBJ2-2; TRBD2 might be the D (6 bases). Trimming left V 5 bases short and J 3 bases short, with 10 bases between. The CDR3 is made up of 14 amino acids. The germline V gene has CDR1 SGHTA and CDR2 FQGNSA.

This clonotype was counted a few times. The J gene is TRBJ2-5, the V gene TRBV29-1, with D hard to call. CDR3 length equals 12 residues. The germline gives CDR1 SQVTM, CDR2 ANQGSEA. The V end was cut by 2 bases, the J end by 3 bases, with 7 bases between. The CDR3 DNA sequence: TGCAGCGTTGAAAAGGGTAAAGAGACCCAGTACTTC. Its translation is CSVEKGKETQYF.

This clonotype was detected ten times or more. This CDR3 reads CASSYVTGGWSTEAFF. CDR3 sequence (DNA): TGTGCCAGCAGCTACGTGACAGGGGGTTGGAGCACTGAAGCTTTCTTT. The chain uses TRBV5-6 and TRBJ1-1; 9 bases line up with TRBD1. Germline CDR1 is SGHDT and CDR2 is YYEEEE. The CDR3 covers 16 residues. Trimming removed 3 bases from V and 4 bases from J; junction bases left unmatched: 10.

This clonotype was counted many times. This rearrangement joins TRBV5-1 to TRBJ1-5, with D possibly TRBD1 on 6 matching bases. Germline assignment: CDR1 SGHRS and CDR2 YFSETQ. V lost 0 bases and J lost 6, with 10 bases in between. The length of the CDR3 is 14 residues. The CDR3 here is CASSLDRASQPQHF. CDR3 DNA: TGCGCCAGCAGCTTGGACAGGGCTAGTCAGCCCCAGCATTTT.

This clonotype appeared a few times. The gene calls are TRBV28 and TRBJ1-6, with 7 positions matching TRBD1. Looked up from germline, CDR1 is MDHEN and CDR2 is SYDVKM. The CDR3 spans 14 residues. J gave up 10 bases and V 8 bases, and 11 bases lay outside the gene matches. The CDR3 here is CASESTGLNSPLHF. As DNA, the CDR3 is TGTGCCAGCGAATCGACAGGGTTAAACTCACCCCTCCACTTT.

This clonotype has just a few counts. The genes are TRBV20-1 and TRBJ2-7; TRBD1 might be the D (8 bases). Germline loops: CDR1 DFQATT, CDR2 SNEGSKA (reference sequence). The CDR3 is made up of 12 amino acids. Trimming removed 6 bases at V and 3 bases at J, with 12 bases between. CDR3 sequence reads: CSANRGGYEQYF. The CDR3 coding sequence is TGCAGTGCCAACAGGGGGGGCTACGAGCAGTACTTC.

A few counts support this clonotype. The chain recombines TRBV3-1 with TRBJ2-4, with a weak D call TRBD2 (6 bases). Trimming took 6 bases from V and 8 from J, leaving 14 bases between them. This CDR3 is 13 amino acids long. Germline V CDR1 and CDR2: LGHDT, YNNKEL (reference sequence). CDR3 DNA sequence: TGTGCCAGCAGAGCCCCGTCTAGCGACATTCAGTACTTC. Translated: CASRAPSSDIQYF.

This chain links TRBV20-1 with TRBJ2-7, with D hard to call. From germline, CDR1 is DFQATT and CDR2 SNEGSKA (reference sequence). V was clipped by 4 bases and J by 3 bases, with 13 bases between them. The CDR3 extends over 13 amino acids. The CDR3 loop is CSAMGPAIYEQYF. Written as DNA, the CDR3 is TGCAGTGCTATGGGTCCCGCGATCTACGAGCAGTACTTC.